This note documents a single TCR beta chain sequence. This receptor's antigen is unknown. Base qualities are not recorded, but no much larger clone differs from it by a single base. Unmatched junction bases come to 10, with V trimmed by 4 bases and J by 5 bases. The CDR3 covers 15 residues, taking in both the cysteine and the phenylalanine. This entry keeps only the CDR3 DNA: 45 bases, framed from base 1. Taken from the germline V gene (reference sequence), the CDR1 and CDR2 loops are MNHEY and SMNVEV. The source of the sample is a study of blood T cell repertoires in COVID-19 (dated by TCRdb to 2018 to 2020). Study-wide context: Collaborator samples came from the United States, Italy and Spain and covered acute and convalescent phases of COVID-19. Where available, HLA class I and class II types were taken from metadata supplied by the sample provider and were not determined by assay-based typing. Sample metadata almost always included a de-identified subject ID, COVID-19 status, age in years and sex. Deeply sampled blood TCRbeta repertoires from subjects exposed to, actively infected with, or recovered from COVID-19 were included in the dataset. The repertoires were released in a freely available public database meant as a resource for research on the immune response to SARS-CoV-2. Samples were obtained from the ongoing ImmuneRACE study (first 160 participants) and from 1,200 or so subjects provided by 6 global collaborators. The prospective study material was composed of cDNA or gDNA derived from T cells, B-cell-depleted T cells, or PBMCs.

TCRbeta CDR3 regions were amplified from genomic DNA using the immunoSEQ Assay, a bias-controlled multiplex PCR. On the study's bioinformatics: Within the assay, amplification of reference gene primers was used to estimate how many nucleated cells each sample contained. To quantify the absolute abundance of each unique TCRbeta CDR3 rearrangement, sequence reads were collapsed and filtered. For each sample, productive Simpson clonality was calculated as the square root of Simpson's diversity index over productive rearrangements. The immuneACCESS repertoire file appears here via TCRdb, limited to in-frame rearrangements. These files lack a portion of the clones; in checked studies, under half of the deficit traces to unresolved V genes, and the cause of the others is not known. V, J and clone size are those of that table, while D and trimming were read from the DNA. The sample profile shows fewer than 350,000 clones; approximately 85% of them were found once. In total, the top ten clones hold just under 9.5% of the sample.

Broad study findings and their caveats: The amount of clinical and demographic metadata varied by source and participant and was provided uncurated.

Whole blood was collected in K2EDTA tubes by collaborating institutions according to the institutions' own protocols. Collaborator samples were shipped for TCRbeta analysis as frozen whole blood, isolated PBMCs, or DNA extracted from either sample type. The source of this sequence is a man younger than 35 with active or convalescent COVID-19. Sequences were obtained from peripheral blood. The sequence links TRBV27 to TRBJ1-1; TRBD1 aligns with 7 central bases. The CDR3 amino acid sequence is: CASSSLYRGGTEAFF. The DNA sequence is as follows: TGTGCCAGCAGTTCCCTTTACAGGGGCGGAACTGAAGCTTTCTTT.